This entry describes one T cell receptor (beta chain). Trimming took off 0 bases at V and 3 bases at J, with 21 bases between the two ends. Germline assignment: CDR1 LGHNA and CDR2 YSLEER. The CDR3 totals 19 residues. These data are taken from a study of cytomegalovirus exposure and HLA in healthy donors. It was with 60 Vbeta and 13 Jbeta primers that the PCR ran. Here immunoSEQ multiplex PCR was the method, and the copy in TCRdb shows in-frame clones only, minus some. The repertoire holds over 95,000 clones, roughly three quarters seen once, with less than 8.5% in the top ten. Sequencing used PBMCs. The origin of this receptor is a female donor in good health and CMV-seronegative. This chain uses TRBV4-3 with TRBJ2-1, with D perhaps TRBD2 (6 bases). The CDR3 is CASSQDGPTFGGIYNEQFF. For the CDR3, the DNA is TGCGCCAGCAGCCAAGACGGCCCCACCTTTGGGGGGATCTACAATGAGCAGTTCTTC.